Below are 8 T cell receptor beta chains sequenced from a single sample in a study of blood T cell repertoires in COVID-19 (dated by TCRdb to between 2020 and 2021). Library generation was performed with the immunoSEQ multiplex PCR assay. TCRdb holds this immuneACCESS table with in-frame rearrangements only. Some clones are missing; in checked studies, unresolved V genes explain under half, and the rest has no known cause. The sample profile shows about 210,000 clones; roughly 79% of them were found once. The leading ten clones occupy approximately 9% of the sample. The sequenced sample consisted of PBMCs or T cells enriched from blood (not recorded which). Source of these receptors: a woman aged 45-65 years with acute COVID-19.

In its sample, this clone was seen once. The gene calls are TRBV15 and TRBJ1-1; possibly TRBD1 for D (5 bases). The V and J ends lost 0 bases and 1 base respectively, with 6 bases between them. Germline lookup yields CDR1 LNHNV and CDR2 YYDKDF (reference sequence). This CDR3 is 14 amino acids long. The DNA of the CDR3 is TGTGCCACCAGCAGAGACAGGGCGAACACTGAAGCTTTCTTT. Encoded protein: CATSRDRANTEAFF. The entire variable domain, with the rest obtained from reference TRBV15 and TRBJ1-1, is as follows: DAMVIQNPRYQVTQFGKPVTLSCSQTLNHNVMYWYQQKSSQAPKLLFHYYDKDFNNEADTPDNFQSRRPNTSFCFLDIRSPGLGDTAMYLCATSRDRANTEAFFGQGTRLTVV.

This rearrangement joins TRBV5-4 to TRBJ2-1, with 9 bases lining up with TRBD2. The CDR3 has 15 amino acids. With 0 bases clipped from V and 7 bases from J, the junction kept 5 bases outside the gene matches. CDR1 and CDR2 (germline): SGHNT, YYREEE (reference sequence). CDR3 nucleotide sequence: TGTGCCAGCAGCTTGGATGGCGGGGGGGCAAATGAGCAGTTCTTC. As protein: CASSLDGGGANEQFF.

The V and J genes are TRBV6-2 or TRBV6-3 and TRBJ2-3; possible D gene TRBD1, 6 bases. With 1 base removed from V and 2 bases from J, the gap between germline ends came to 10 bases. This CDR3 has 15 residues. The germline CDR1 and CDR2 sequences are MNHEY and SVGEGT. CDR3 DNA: TGTGCCAGCAGTTACTGGGGACAATCCACAGATACGCAGTATTTT. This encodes CASSYWGQSTDTQYF.

CDR3 sequence (DNA): TGTGCCAGCAGGCCAATGGGAGGATACGGCTACACCTTC. Translating it yields CASRPMGGYGYTF. The chain links TRBV25-1 to TRBJ1-2; D not certain. The germline gives CDR1 MGHDK, CDR2 SYGVNS. The CDR3 has 13 amino acids. V was pared by 6 bases and J by 8 bases, with 16 bases between.

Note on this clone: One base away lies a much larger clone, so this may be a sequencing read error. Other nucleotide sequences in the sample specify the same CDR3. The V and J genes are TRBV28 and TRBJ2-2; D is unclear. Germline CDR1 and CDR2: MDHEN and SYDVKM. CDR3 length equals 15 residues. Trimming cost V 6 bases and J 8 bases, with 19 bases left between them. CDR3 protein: CASRAQVGATGELFF. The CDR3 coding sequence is TGTGCCAGCAGGGCCCAGGTGGGCGCCACTGGGGAGCTGTTTTTT.

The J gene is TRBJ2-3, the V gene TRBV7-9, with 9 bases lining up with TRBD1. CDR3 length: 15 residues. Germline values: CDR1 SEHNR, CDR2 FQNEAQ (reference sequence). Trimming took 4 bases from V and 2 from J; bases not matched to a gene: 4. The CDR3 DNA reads TGTGCCAGCAGCTCCGGACAGGGGAACACAGATACGCAGTATTTT. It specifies CASSSGQGNTDTQYF. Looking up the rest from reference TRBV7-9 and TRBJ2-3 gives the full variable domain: DTGVSQNPRHKITKRGQNVTFRCDPISEHNRLYWYRQTLGQGPEFLTYFQNEAQLEKSRLLSDRFSAERPKGSFSTLEIQRTEQGDSAMYLCASSSGQGNTDTQYFGPGTRLTVL.

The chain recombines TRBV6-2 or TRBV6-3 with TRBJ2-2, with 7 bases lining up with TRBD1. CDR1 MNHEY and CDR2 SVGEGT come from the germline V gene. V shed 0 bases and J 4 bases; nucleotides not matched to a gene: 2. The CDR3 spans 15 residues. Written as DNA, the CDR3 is TGTGCCAGCAGTTACTCGACAGGGAGCACCGGGGAGCTGTTTTTT. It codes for CASSYSTGSTGELFF.

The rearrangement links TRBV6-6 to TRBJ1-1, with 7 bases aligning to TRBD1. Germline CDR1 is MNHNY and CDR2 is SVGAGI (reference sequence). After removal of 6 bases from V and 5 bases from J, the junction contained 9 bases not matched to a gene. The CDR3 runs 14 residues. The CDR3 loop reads CASSGLQGRTEAFF. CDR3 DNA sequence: TGTGCCAGCAGCGGCCTACAGGGGCGGACTGAAGCTTTCTTT.